The entry below gives a single TCR beta chain sequence along with its context. Germline V gene data show CDR1 as MGHDK and CDR2 as SYGVNS. The CDR3 covers 14 residues. Trimming shortened V by 2 bases and J by 3 bases, and 11 bases separated the two germline ends. This specimen comes from a study of technical replicates of blood from a few donors. Clones were read by immunoSEQ multiplex PCR, and TCRdb kept only the in-frame ones, dropping some. The table lists 60,000 to 85,000 clones, about 94% of them singletons. This clonotype originated in a human donor in good health. Material: T cells isolated from PBMCs. This sequence joins TRBV25-1 and TRBJ2-7; D possibly corresponds to TRBD1 (5 bases). Here the CDR3 reads CASSEGEGVYEQYF. The CDR3 nucleotides read TGTGCCAGCAGTGAAGGGGAAGGGGTCTACGAGCAGTACTTC.